This note documents a single T cell receptor beta chain sequence. Generated by immunoSEQ multiplex PCR, the TCRdb table keeps only in-frame clones and is missing some. The sample gives about 180,000 clones, more than 70% of which show up once; more than 5.5% is in the top ten. This sample is part of a study of blood T cell repertoires in COVID-19. About the research overall: Material from acute and convalescent COVID-19 was sourced from the United States, Italy and Spain.

The TCR was taken from a man aged 35 to 55 who had recovered from COVID-19. Sample: PBMCs or T cells enriched from blood (not recorded which).

As DNA, the CDR3 is TGTGCCAGCAGCTCGGGGACAAGGACTGAAGCTTTCTTT. It specifies CASSSGTRTEAFF. This sequence joins TRBV13 and TRBJ1-1; the D gene is possibly TRBD1 (6 bases). The germline V gene has CDR1 PRHDT and CDR2 FYEKMQ (reference sequence). Deletions cut 4 bases from V and 5 bases from J, with 11 bases between. The CDR3 has 13 amino acids. The full variable domain, rest sourced from reference TRBV13 and TRBJ1-1, is AAGVIQSPRHLIKEKRETATLKCYPIPRHDTVYWYQQGPGQDPQFLISFYEKMQSDKGSIPDRFSAQQFSDYHSELNMSSLELGDSALYFCASSSGTRTEAFFGQGTRLTVV.